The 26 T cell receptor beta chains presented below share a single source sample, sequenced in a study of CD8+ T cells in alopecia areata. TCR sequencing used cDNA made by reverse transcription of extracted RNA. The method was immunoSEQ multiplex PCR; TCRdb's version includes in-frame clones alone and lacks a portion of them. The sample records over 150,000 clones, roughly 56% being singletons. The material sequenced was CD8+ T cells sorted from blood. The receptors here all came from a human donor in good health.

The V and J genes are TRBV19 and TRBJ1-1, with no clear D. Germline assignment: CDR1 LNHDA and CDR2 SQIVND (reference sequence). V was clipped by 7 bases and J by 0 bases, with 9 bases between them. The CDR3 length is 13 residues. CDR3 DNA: TGTGCCAGTACCGAAAGGCTGAACACTGAAGCTTTCTTT. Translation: CASTERLNTEAFF.

The CDR3 nucleotides are TGCGCCAGCAGCCAAGCTTGGACCGCCCCCTACGAGCAGTACTTC. It encodes CASSQAWTAPYEQYF. V gene TRBV4-1 combines with J gene TRBJ2-7; D unclear. The CDR3 length is 15 residues. The germline gives CDR1 MGHRA, CDR2 YSYEKL. With 1 base removed from V and 2 bases from J, the gap between germline ends came to 12 bases.

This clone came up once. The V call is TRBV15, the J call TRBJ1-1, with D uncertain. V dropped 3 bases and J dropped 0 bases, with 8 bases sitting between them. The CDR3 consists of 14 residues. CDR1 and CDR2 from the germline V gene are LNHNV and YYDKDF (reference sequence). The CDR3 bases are TGTGCCACCAGCAGGAAAATCCTGAACACTGAAGCTTTCTTT. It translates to CATSRKILNTEAFF.

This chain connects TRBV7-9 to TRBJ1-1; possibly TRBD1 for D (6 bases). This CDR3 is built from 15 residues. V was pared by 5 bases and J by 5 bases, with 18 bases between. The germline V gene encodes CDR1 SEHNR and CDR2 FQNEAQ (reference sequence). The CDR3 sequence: CASSHRGQFKTEAFF. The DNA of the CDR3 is TGTGCCAGCAGCCACCGGGGGCAGTTTAAAACTGAAGCTTTCTTT.

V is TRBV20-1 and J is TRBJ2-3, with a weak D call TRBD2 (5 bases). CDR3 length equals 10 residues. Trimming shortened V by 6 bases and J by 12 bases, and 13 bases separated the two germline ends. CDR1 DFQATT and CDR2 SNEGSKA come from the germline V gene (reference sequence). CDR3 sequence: CSAHRDGQYF. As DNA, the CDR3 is TGCAGTGCCCACCGGGATGGCCAGTATTTT.

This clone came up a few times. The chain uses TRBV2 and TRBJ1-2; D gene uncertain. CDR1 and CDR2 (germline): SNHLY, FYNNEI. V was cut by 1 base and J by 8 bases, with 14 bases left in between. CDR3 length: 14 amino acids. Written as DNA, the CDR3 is TGTGCCAGCAGTGAAGGTACCCACGGAGGAGGCTACACCTTC. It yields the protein CASSEGTHGGGYTF. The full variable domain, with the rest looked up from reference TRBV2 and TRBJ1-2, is EPEVTQTPSHQVTQMGQEVILRCVPISNHLYFYWYRQILGQKVEFLVSFYNNEISEKSEIFDDQFSVERPDGSNFTLKIRSTKLEDSAMYFCASSEGTHGGGYTFGSGTRLTVV.

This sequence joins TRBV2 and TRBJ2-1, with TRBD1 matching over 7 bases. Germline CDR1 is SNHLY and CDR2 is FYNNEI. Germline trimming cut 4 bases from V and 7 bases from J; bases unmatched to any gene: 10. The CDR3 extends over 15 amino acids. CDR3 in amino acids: CASSARQGVSNEQFF. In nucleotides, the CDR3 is TGTGCCAGCAGTGCTCGGCAGGGGGTATCAAATGAGCAGTTCTTC.

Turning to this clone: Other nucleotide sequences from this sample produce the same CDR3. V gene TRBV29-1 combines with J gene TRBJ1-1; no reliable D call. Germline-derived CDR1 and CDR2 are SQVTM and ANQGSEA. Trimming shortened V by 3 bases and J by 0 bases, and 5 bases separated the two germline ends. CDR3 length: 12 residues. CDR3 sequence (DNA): TGCAGCGTTGAGGAGATGAACACTGAAGCTTTCTTT. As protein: CSVEEMNTEAFF.

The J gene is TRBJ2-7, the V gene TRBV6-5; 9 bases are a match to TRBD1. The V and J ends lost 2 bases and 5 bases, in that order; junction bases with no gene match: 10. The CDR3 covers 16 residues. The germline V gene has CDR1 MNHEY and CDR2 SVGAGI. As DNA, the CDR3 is TGTGCCAGCAGTTACCCATCGGACAGGGGAGACCACGAGCAGTACTTC. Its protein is CASSYPSDRGDHEQYF.

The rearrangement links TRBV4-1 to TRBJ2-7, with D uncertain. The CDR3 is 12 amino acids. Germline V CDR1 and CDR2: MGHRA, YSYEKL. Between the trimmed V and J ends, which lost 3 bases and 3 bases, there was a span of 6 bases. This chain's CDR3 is CASSQLGYEQYF. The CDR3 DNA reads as TGCGCCAGCAGCCAGTTAGGCTACGAGCAGTACTTC.

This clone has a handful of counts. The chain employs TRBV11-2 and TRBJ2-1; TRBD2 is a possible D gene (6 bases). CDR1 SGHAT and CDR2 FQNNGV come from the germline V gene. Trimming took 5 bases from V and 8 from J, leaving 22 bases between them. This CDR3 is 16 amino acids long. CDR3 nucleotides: TGTGCCAGCAGCCCCGGGGGAGGCGGGGCCAGGGATGAGCAGTTCTTC. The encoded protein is CASSPGGGGARDEQFF.

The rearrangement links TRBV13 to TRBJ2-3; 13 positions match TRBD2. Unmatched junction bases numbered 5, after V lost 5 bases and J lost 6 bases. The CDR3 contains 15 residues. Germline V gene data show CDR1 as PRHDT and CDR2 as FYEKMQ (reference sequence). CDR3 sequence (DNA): TGTGCCAGCAGCCCGGGACTAGCGGGGAGGGATACGCAGTATTTT. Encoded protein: CASSPGLAGRDTQYF.

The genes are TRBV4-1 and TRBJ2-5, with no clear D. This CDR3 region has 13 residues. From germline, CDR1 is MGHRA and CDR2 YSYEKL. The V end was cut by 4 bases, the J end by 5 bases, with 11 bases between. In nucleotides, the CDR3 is TGCGCCAGCAGCCCCGGGCCCGGGGAGACCCAGTACTTC. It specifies CASSPGPGETQYF.

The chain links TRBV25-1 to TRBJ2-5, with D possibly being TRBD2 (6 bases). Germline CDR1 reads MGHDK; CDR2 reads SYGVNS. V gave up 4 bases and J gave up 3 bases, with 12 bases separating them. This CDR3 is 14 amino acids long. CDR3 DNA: TGTGCCAGCAGTGGATTCGAGCGGGAAGAGACCCAGTACTTC. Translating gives CASSGFEREETQYF.

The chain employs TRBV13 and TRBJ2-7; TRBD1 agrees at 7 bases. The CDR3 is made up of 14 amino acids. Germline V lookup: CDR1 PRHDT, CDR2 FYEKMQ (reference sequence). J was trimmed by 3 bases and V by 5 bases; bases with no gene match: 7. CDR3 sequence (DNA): TGTGCCAGCAGCCCCGGACAGGACAGCTACGAGCAGTACTTC. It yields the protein CASSPGQDSYEQYF.

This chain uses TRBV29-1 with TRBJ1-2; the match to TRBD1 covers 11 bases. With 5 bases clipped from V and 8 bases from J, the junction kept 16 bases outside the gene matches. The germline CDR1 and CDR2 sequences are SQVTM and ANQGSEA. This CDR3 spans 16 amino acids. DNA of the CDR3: TGCAGCGTTAGGGGTTGGACAGGGGGCGCTGAGGAAGGCTACACCTTC. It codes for CSVRGWTGGAEEGYTF.

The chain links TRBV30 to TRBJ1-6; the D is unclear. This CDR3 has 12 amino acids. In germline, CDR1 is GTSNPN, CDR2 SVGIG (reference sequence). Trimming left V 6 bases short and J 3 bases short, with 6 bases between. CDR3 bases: TGTGCCTGCAGCTTCTATAATTCACCCCTCCACTTT. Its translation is CACSFYNSPLHF.

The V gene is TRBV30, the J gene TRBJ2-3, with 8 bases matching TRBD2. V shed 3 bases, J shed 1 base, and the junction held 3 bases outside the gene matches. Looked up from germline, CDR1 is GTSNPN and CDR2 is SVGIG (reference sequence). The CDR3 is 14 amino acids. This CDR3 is CAWSTAGGTDTQYF. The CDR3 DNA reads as TGTGCCTGGAGCACAGCGGGGGGCACAGATACGCAGTATTTT. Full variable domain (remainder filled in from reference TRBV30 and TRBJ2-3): SQTIHQWPATLVQPVGSPLSLECTVEGTSNPNLYWYRQAAGRGLQLLFYSVGIGQISSEVPQNLSASRPQDRQFILSSKKLLLSDSGFYLCAWSTAGGTDTQYFGPGTRLTVL.

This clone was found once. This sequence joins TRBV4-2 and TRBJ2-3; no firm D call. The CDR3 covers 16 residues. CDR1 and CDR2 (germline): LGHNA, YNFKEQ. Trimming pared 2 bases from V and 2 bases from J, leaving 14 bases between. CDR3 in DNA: TGTGCCAGCAGCCAATCGTGGACCCAGAACACAGATACGCAGTATTTT. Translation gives CASSQSWTQNTDTQYF.

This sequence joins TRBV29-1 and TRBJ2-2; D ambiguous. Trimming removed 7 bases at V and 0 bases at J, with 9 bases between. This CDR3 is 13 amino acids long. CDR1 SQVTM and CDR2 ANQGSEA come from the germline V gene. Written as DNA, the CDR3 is TGCAGCGCGGCCCAGGCGAACACCGGGGAGCTGTTTTTT. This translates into CSAAQANTGELFF.

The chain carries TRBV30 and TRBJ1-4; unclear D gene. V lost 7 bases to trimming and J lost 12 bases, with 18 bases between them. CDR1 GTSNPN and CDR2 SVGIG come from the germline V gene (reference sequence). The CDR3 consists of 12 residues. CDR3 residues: CALEHSMRELFF. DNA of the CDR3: TGTGCCTTGGAACACTCCATGAGGGAACTGTTTTTT. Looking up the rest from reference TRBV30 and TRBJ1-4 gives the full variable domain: SQTIHQWPATLVQPVGSPLSLECTVEGTSNPNLYWYRQAAGRGLQLLFYSVGIGQISSEVPQNLSASRPQDRQFILSSKKLLLSDSGFYLCALEHSMRELFFGSGTQLSVL.

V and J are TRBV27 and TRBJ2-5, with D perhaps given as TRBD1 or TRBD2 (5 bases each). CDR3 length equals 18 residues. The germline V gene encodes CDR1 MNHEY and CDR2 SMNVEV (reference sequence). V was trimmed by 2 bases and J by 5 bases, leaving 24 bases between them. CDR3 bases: TGTGCCAGCAGTTTACTAATACCTTTCGGCACCGGGACGGAGACCCAGTACTTC. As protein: CASSLLIPFGTGTETQYF.

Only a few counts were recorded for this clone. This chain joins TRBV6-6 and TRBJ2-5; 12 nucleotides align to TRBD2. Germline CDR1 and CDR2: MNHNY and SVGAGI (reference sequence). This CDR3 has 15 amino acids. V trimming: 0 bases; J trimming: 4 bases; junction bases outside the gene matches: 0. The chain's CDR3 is CASSYSTSGGETQYF. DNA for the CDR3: TGTGCCAGCAGTTACTCGACTAGCGGGGGAGAGACCCAGTACTTC.

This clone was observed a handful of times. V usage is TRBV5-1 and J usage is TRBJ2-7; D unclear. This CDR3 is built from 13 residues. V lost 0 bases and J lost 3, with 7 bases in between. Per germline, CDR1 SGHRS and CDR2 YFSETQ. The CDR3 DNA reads TGCGCCAGCAGCTTGGCAATCAACTACGAGCAGTACTTC. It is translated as CASSLAINYEQYF. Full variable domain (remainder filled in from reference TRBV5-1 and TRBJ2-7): KAGVTQTPRYLIKTRGQQVTLSCSPISGHRSVSWYQQTPGQGLQFLFEYFSETQRNKGNFPGRFSGRQFSNSRSEMNVSTLELGDSALYLCASSLAINYEQYFGPGTRLTVT.

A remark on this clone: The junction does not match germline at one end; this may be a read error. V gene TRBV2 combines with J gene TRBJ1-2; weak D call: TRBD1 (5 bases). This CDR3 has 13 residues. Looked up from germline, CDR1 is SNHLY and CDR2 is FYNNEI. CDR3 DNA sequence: TGTGCCAGCAGCGAAGGGCAGGGCGCTGGCTACACCTTC. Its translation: CASSEGQGAGYTF. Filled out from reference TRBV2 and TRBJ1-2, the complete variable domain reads EPEVTQTPSHQVTQMGQEVILRCVPISNHLYFYWYRQILGQKVEFLVSFYNNEISEKSEIFDDQFSVERPDGSNFTLKIRSTKLEDSAMYFCASSEGQGAGYTFGSGTRLTVV.

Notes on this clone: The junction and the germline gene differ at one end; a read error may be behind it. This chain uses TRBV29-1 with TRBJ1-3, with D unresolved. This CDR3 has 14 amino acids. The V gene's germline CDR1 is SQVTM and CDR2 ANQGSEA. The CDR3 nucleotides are TGCGGCGTCAAAGATTGGGGTCATGGAAACACCATATATTTT. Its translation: CGVKDWGHGNTIYF.